This TCR beta chain was documented in a study of Graves' ophthalmopathy and Graves' hyperthyroidism. Germline CDR1 is GTSNPN and CDR2 is SVGIG (reference sequence). The CDR3 is 12 residues long. After removal of 3 bases from V and 6 bases from J, the junction contained 3 bases not matched to a gene. The authors amplified TCR beta CDR3 regions from RNA transcripts. Amplification began with first-round RT-PCR using HTBI primers, then second-round multiplex PCR was performed. Using its own MiXCR run on the multiplex PCR reads, TCRdb lists one record per CDR3 protein. Of around 470,000 distinct CDR3 sequences detected, roughly 14% appear once; the ten largest clones hold 8% to 10%. This clonotype was counted at least ten times. What it recognizes is unknown. Broader study findings: The authors also found most expanded thyroid clonotypes above 0.001 frequency in blood.

Clinicians diagnosed using symptoms, serum thyroxine, TRAb, thyroid ultrasound and orbital computed tomography. It was from under 13 ml of fresh peripheral blood that the PBMCs came. Sequenced sample: blood. This TCR was recovered from a woman in her thirties with Graves' ophthalmopathy. The V call is TRBV30, the J call TRBJ1-2; 8 nucleotides agree with TRBD1. The CDR3 coding sequence is TGTGCCTGGAGAGACAGGGGTCATGGCTACACCTTC. This encodes CAWRDRGHGYTF. Full variable domain (rest looked up from reference TRBV30 and TRBJ1-2): SQTIHQWPATLVQPVGSPLSLECTVEGTSNPNLYWYRQAAGRGLQLLFYSVGIGQISSEVPQNLSASRPQDRQFILSSKKLLLSDSGFYLCAWRDRGHGYTFGSGTRLTVV.